This entry concerns a single TCR beta chain. Its antigen remains unknown. This sample was included in a study of Graves' ophthalmopathy and Graves' hyperthyroidism. Overall study results and limits: Most clonotypes expanded in thyroid above 0.001 frequency were present in blood too.

The CDR3 has 17 residues. V lost 5 bases, J lost 4 bases, and 13 bases stayed unmatched. CDR1 SGHAT and CDR2 FQNNGV come from the germline V gene. From RNA, the CDR3 regions of TCR beta chains were amplified and sequenced. First-round RT-PCR employed HTBI primers, with a second-round multiplex PCR after it. TCRdb analysed the multiplex PCR reads with MiXCR anew, one entry per CDR3 protein. There are about 400,000 distinct CDR3 sequences in the sample; 18% occur only once, and about 1.6% lies in the top ten. V and J are TRBV11-2 and TRBJ2-5, with TRBD2 matching 10 bases. Sample: peripheral blood. This clonotype was sampled from a woman younger than 30 with Graves' ophthalmopathy. This CDR3 reads CASSPGWKLAGLETQYF. In nucleotides, the CDR3 is TGTGCCAGCAGCCCGGGATGGAAACTAGCGGGACTAGAGACCCAGTACTTC.